Below, one T cell receptor (beta chain) is given with its context. The antigen is not known. The CDR3 extends over 13 amino acids. Trimming took off 7 bases at V and 0 bases at J, with 9 bases between the two ends. Germline V gene data show CDR1 as MDHEN and CDR2 as SYDVKM. The data derive from a study of cytomegalovirus exposure and HLA in healthy donors. At the level of the study: Approximately 85 million unique TCRs from HLA-typed donors were held in an early data release.

Points from the study as a whole: Of the V segments, some could not be distinguished, including TRBV6-2 and TRBV6-3, and were excluded. The productive fraction for most TCR beta V segments was about 87% or about 30% in an earlier analysis. Association of a missense DCLRE1C variant with TCR beta V- and J-gene trimming was reported in a later analysis.

With 60 Vbeta and 13 Jbeta primers, the PCR was carried out. Data came from immunoSEQ multiplex PCR; TCRdb stores just in-frame clones and leaves some out. The sample records more than 95,000 clones, roughly three quarters being singletons. Material: PBMCs. The chain has TRBV28 and TRBJ1-1; D call uncertain. This TCR derives from a woman in her late teens or twenties in good health and CMV-seronegative. As DNA, the CDR3 is TGTGCCAGCACCGAATCTATGAACACTGAAGCTTTCTTT. Its protein is CASTESMNTEAFF.